This T cell receptor (beta chain) was identified during a study of blood T cell repertoires in COVID-19. The table came from immunoSEQ multiplex PCR; TCRdb's copy has only in-frame clones and leaves some out. Of some 100,000 clones in the sample, about 86% were seen once. From germline, CDR1 is SGDLS and CDR2 YYNGEE. V gave up 0 bases and J gave up 4 bases, with 11 bases separating them. The length of the CDR3 is 15 residues. The chain links TRBV9 to TRBJ2-1; TRBD2 might be the D (7 bases). Sequenced input: peripheral blood. The receptor was derived from a man aged 50-60 years with COVID-19, enrolled during active disease. CDR3 in DNA: TGTGCCAGCAGCGTAGCGGGGGGCATATACAATGAGCAGTTCTTC. As protein: CASSVAGGIYNEQFF.